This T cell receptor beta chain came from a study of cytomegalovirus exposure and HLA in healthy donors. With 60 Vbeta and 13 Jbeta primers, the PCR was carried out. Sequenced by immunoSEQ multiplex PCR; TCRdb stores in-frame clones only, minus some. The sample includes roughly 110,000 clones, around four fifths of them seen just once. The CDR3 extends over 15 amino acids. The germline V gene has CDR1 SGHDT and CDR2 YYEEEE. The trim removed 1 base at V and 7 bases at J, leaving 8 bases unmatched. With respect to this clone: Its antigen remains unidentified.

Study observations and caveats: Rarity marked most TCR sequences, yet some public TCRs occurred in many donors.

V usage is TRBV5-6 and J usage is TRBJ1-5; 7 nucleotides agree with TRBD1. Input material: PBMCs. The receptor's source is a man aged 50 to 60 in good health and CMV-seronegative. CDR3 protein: CASSLQTGFGQPQHF. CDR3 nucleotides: TGTGCCAGCAGCTTGCAGACAGGGTTTGGCCAGCCCCAGCATTTT.